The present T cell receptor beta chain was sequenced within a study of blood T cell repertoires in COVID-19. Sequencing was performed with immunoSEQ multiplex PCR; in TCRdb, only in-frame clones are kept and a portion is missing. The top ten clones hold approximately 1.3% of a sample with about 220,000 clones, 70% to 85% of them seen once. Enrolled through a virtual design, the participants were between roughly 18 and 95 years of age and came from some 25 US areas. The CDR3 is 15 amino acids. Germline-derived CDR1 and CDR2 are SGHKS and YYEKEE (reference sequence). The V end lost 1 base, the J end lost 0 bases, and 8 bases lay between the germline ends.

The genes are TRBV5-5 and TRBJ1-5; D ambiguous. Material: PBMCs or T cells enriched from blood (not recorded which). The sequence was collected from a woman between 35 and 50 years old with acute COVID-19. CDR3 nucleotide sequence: TGTGCCAGCAGCTTGACACGTTATAGCAATCAGCCCCAGCATTTT. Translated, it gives CASSLTRYSNQPQHF.